The rows below give T cell receptor beta chains drawn from one sample of a study of identical twins. In TCRdb, the 5' RACE reads were re-called with MiXCR into one record per CDR3 protein. Of over 600,000 distinct CDR3 sequences listed, 20% to 25% are singletons. This same sample was also taken into another study, of T cells expressing NK-cell markers.

The sample taken for sequencing was PBMCs. These receptors originate from a woman under 30 in good health. Each CDR3 is given with its conserved first and last residue. The D gene is left open where the match is weak. Only part of the rows carry a size: once, few, many, or a class if the clone is expanded.

V	size	J	D	CDR3	DNA
TRBV27	few	TRBJ2-5	TRBD2	CASRTLAGGFLHF	TGTGCCAGCAGGACGCTAGCGGGGGGGTTCTTGCACTTC
TRBV7-2	-	TRBJ2-7	TRBD1	CASSRDRDGEQYF	TGTGCCAGCAGCCGGGACAGGGACGGCGAGCAGTACTTC
TRBV6-5	-	TRBJ2-2	-	CASSSSWGGELFF	TGTGCCAGCAGTTCCTCGTGGGGCGGGGAGCTGTTTTTT
TRBV5-1	-	TRBJ1-1	-	CASSFVPGDTEAFF	TGCGCCAGCAGCTTTGTCCCGGGAGACACTGAAGCTTTCTTT
TRBV29-1	-	TRBJ2-3	TRBD1	CSVLDRGGTDTQYF	TGCAGCGTCCTGGACAGGGGAGGCACAGATACGCAGTATTTT
TRBV15	few	TRBJ2-6	-	CATSFGISGANVLTF	TGTGCCACCAGCTTTGGGATATCTGGGGCCAACGTCCTGACTTTC
TRBV12-3/TRBV12-4	-	TRBJ2-3	-	CASSWVAAGRDTQYF	TGTGCCAGCAGTTGGGTGGCGGCCGGAAGGGATACGCAGTATTTT
TRBV20-1	many	TRBJ1-1	-	CSASTVATAFF	TGCAGTGCTAGTACAGTGGCAACGGCTTTCTTT
TRBV7-8	-	TRBJ2-1	TRBD2	CASSSLTSGNNEQFF	TGTGCCAGCAGCTCTTTGACTAGCGGGAACAATGAGCAGTTCTTC
TRBV12-3/TRBV12-4	many	TRBJ1-5	TRBD1	CASSRQGSQPQHF	TGTGCCAGCAGCCGACAGGGGTCGCAGCCCCAGCATTTT
TRBV7-6	-	TRBJ1-1	-	CASSFNTNTEAFF	TGTGCCAGCAGCTTTAACACGAACACTGAAGCTTTCTTT
TRBV15	few	TRBJ2-7	-	CATSRFRSVYEQYF	TGTGCCACCAGTAGATTTAGGTCTGTCTACGAGCAGTACTTC
TRBV29-1	few	TRBJ2-1	-	CSAPPFLQRTSYNEQFF	TGCAGCGCTCCCCCTTTCTTACAGAGGACCTCCTACAATGAGCAGTTCTTC
TRBV7-9	-	TRBJ2-5	-	CASSFGIGKETQYF	TGTGCCAGCAGCTTCGGGATAGGGAAAGAGACCCAGTACTTC
TRBV3-1	-	TRBJ2-5	-	CASNADQTQYF	TGTGCCAGCAACGCGGATCAGACCCAGTACTTC
TRBV7-9	-	TRBJ1-1	-	CASTDRVGRKNTEAFF	TGTGCCAGCACCGACCGGGTAGGGCGTAAGAACACTGAAGCTTTCTTT
TRBV12-3/TRBV12-4	-	TRBJ2-3	-	CASSFGSVDTQYF	TGTGCCAGCAGTTTTGGGTCGGTGGATACGCAGTATTTT
TRBV4-3	few	TRBJ2-3	-	CASSQEAGRESPTDTQYF	TGCGCCAGCAGCCAAGAAGCTGGCCGGGAAAGTCCTACAGATACGCAGTATTTT
TRBV10-3	few	TRBJ2-3	-	CAIRDSAWDTQYF	TGTGCCATCAGGGACAGTGCCTGGGATACGCAGTATTTT
TRBV28	-	TRBJ2-7	-	CASRYTGREEQYF	TGTGCCAGCAGATATACCGGGCGGGAAGAGCAGTACTTC
TRBV7-2	few	TRBJ2-5	TRBD1	CASSFNRGEETQYF	TGTGCCAGCAGCTTTAACAGGGGGGAGGAGACCCAGTACTTC
TRBV20-1	many	TRBJ2-7	-	CSATTNRDGHYEQYF	TGCAGTGCCACAACAAACCGGGACGGGCACTACGAGCAGTACTTC
TRBV7-8	few	TRBJ2-1	-	CASSQDWFQFF	TGTGCCAGCAGCCAAGACTGGTTTCAGTTCTTC
TRBV12-3/TRBV12-4	few	TRBJ2-1	-	CASSRLWQSGEQFF	TGTGCCAGCAGTCGCCTCTGGCAGTCGGGGGAGCAGTTCTTC
TRBV29-1	-	TRBJ1-5	-	CSVTSQGNQPQHF	TGCAGCGTTACGTCACAGGGCAATCAGCCCCAGCATTTT
TRBV29-1	many	TRBJ2-7	TRBD1	CSVEDRARGGAFSEQYF	TGCAGCGTTGAAGATAGGGCTAGAGGGGGCGCCTTCAGCGAGCAGTACTTC
TRBV20-1	many	TRBJ2-1	TRBD2	CSAPGLAGVYNEQFF	TGCAGTGCGCCCGGACTAGCGGGAGTCTACAATGAGCAGTTCTTC
TRBV4-2	many	TRBJ2-7	TRBD2	CASSQDQGTSRTYEQYF	TGTGCCAGCAGCCAAGATCAAGGGACTAGCAGAACCTACGAGCAGTACTTC
TRBV2	-	TRBJ2-4	-	CASSRQIAKNIQYF	TGTGCCAGCAGCCGACAGATAGCCAAAAACATTCAGTACTTC
TRBV10-3	few	TRBJ2-7	-	CAISEVGGRGHYEQYF	TGTGCCATCAGTGAGGTAGGAGGCAGGGGACACTACGAGCAGTACTTC
TRBV29-1	many	TRBJ2-3	-	CSVTTVGTDTQYF	TGCAGCGTTACTACGGTGGGCACAGATACGCAGTATTTT
TRBV18	few	TRBJ2-1	TRBD2	CASSPPGPGGYNEQFF	TGTGCCAGCTCACCACCGGGACCGGGGGGTTACAATGAGCAGTTCTTC
TRBV20-1	few	TRBJ1-1	-	CSATSGMTEAFF	TGCAGTGCTACATCGGGGATGACTGAAGCTTTCTTT
TRBV7-2	-	TRBJ1-2	TRBD1	CASSPARGLYGYTF	TGTGCCAGCAGCCCGGCCAGGGGGCTTTATGGCTACACCTTC
TRBV7-8	many	TRBJ2-7	-	CASLAGRASLEQYF	TGTGCCAGTCTGGCGGGACGCGCCAGCCTCGAGCAGTACTTC
TRBV12-3/TRBV12-4	-	TRBJ2-1	-	CASRGDTDWNEQFF	TGTGCCAGCAGGGGGGACACCGACTGGAATGAGCAGTTCTTC
TRBV27	few	TRBJ2-7	-	CASSLEPGPTYEQYF	TGTGCCAGCAGTTTAGAGCCGGGGCCGACCTACGAGCAGTACTTC
TRBV12-3/TRBV12-4	few	TRBJ2-7	-	CASSITQYYEQYF	TGTGCCAGCAGTATTACACAGTACTACGAGCAGTACTTC
TRBV7-9	-	TRBJ1-1	-	CASSSWGTGDTEAFF	TGTGCCAGCAGTTCTTGGGGGACTGGGGACACTGAAGCTTTCTTT
TRBV29-1	-	TRBJ2-7	-	CSVGWIVGLRHEQYF	TGCAGCGTTGGGTGGATCGTGGGGCTAAGGCACGAGCAGTACTTC
TRBV7-3	many	TRBJ2-1	TRBD1	CASSLRQGAFEQFF	TGTGCCAGCAGCTTACGGCAGGGGGCTTTCGAGCAGTTCTTC
TRBV6-5	-	TRBJ1-2	-	CASSYLGGRGDGYTF	TGTGCCAGCAGTTACTTAGGGGGGCGCGGGGATGGCTACACCTTC
TRBV12-3/TRBV12-4	-	TRBJ1-2	TRBD1	CASSTTGGGYTF	TGTGCCAGCAGTACCACAGGGGGTGGCTACACCTTC
TRBV5-1	few	TRBJ2-1	TRBD2	CASSLSPTSGSYNEQFF	TGCGCCAGCAGCTTGTCCCCGACTAGCGGGTCCTACAATGAGCAGTTCTTC
TRBV6-5	few	TRBJ1-2	-	CASSSSRGSLNYGYTF	TGTGCCAGCAGTTCCTCGAGGGGCAGTTTAAACTATGGCTACACCTTC
TRBV12-3/TRBV12-4	few	TRBJ1-2	-	CASTLSAGYGYTF	TGTGCCAGCACCCTGAGTGCGGGTTATGGCTACACCTTC
TRBV27	many	TRBJ2-6	TRBD1	CASRQGSGANVLTF	TGTGCCAGCAGACAGGGGTCTGGGGCCAACGTCCTGACTTTC
TRBV20-1	few	TRBJ2-5	-	CSARESFRVETQYF	TGCAGTGCTAGAGAAAGTTTCAGAGTGGAGACCCAGTACTTC
TRBV12-3/TRBV12-4	-	TRBJ2-7	-	CASSSPTTGPYEQYF	TGTGCCAGCAGTTCCCCAACGACAGGCCCCTACGAGCAGTACTTC
TRBV29-1	-	TRBJ1-1	-	CSVDTANTEAFF	TGCAGCGTTGATACAGCGAACACTGAAGCTTTCTTT